Listed below are T cell receptor beta chains from one sample, sequenced in a study of response to subunit inactivated influenza vaccine. TCRdb redid the calling of the RT-PCR reads with MiXCR, one entry per CDR3 protein. Altogether hundreds of thousands of distinct CDR3 sequences are present, about 25% being singletons, with the ten largest covering approximately 1.9%. Source: CD4+ T cells sorted from PBMCs, taken roughly 5 days after vaccination. The receptors originated from a middle-aged man who received an inactivated influenza vaccine. Each CDR3 is given with its conserved first and last residue. A D gene is named only where the DNA matches it firmly. Not every row has a clone size; where given, it reads once, few, many or a size class.

d_gene	j_gene	v_gene	abundance	CDR3aa	CDR3nt
-	TRBJ2-3	TRBV29-1	-	CSVESPFSTDTQYF	TGCAGCGTTGAAAGCCCGTTTAGCACAGATACGCAGTATTTT
-	TRBJ2-3	TRBV7-3	-	CASSNGVLADTQYF	TGTGCCAGCAGTAACGGTGTCCTAGCAGATACGCAGTATTTT
-	TRBJ2-5	TRBV7-2	few	CASSWAVTQETQYF	TGTGCCAGCAGCTGGGCGGTCACCCAAGAGACCCAGTACTTC
TRBD2	TRBJ2-1	TRBV27	-	CASSARTGTSGANEQFF	TGTGCCAGCAGTGCCCGAACCGGGACTAGCGGGGCCAATGAGCAGTTCTTC
TRBD2	TRBJ2-1	TRBV6-2/TRBV6-3	-	CASSRLAGGRYNEQFF	TGTGCCAGCAGCAGACTAGCGGGAGGGCGATACAATGAGCAGTTCTTC
-	TRBJ2-2	TRBV20-1	-	CSARRSPRAGELFF	TGCAGTGCTAGAAGGAGTCCAAGGGCCGGGGAGCTGTTTTTT
TRBD2	TRBJ2-3	TRBV20-1	few	CSARQTSGRGTQYF	TGCAGTGCTAGACAAACTAGCGGGAGGGGTACGCAGTATTTT
-	TRBJ1-2	TRBV11-2	-	CASSFADRGGYTF	TGTGCCAGCAGCTTCGCCGACAGAGGTGGCTACACCTTC
TRBD1	TRBJ2-4	TRBV12-3/TRBV12-4	-	CASSFVGGSKNIQYF	TGTGCCAGCAGTTTCGTAGGGGGCTCAAAAAACATTCAGTACTTC
TRBD2	TRBJ2-1	TRBV12-3/TRBV12-4	many	CASSGTSGFTYNEQFF	TGTGCCAGCAGCGGGACTAGCGGCTTTACCTACAATGAGCAGTTCTTC
-	TRBJ1-1	TRBV7-9	-	CASSLAAGFTEAFF	TGTGCCAGCAGCTTAGCTGCGGGGTTCACTGAAGCTTTCTTT
-	TRBJ2-1	TRBV5-6	-	CASSLGVGRNEQFF	TGTGCCAGCAGCTTGGGGGTGGGGAGGAATGAGCAGTTCTTC
-	TRBJ2-7	TRBV6-1	-	CASSGAAYEQYF	TGTGCCAGCAGTGGGGCAGCCTACGAGCAGTACTTC
-	TRBJ1-2	TRBV4-2	-	CASSQDSGLNYGYTF	TGTGCCAGCAGCCAAGATAGCGGTTTAAACTATGGCTACACCTTC
-	TRBJ2-1	TRBV28	-	CASKAATYNEQFF	TGTGCCAGCAAGGCGGCGACATACAATGAGCAGTTCTTC
TRBD2	TRBJ2-2	TRBV5-1	few	CASSTAGTSGGIGTGELFF	TGCGCCAGCAGCACCGCCGGGACTAGCGGGGGGATAGGCACCGGGGAGCTGTTTTTT
-	TRBJ2-3	TRBV20-1	-	CSAAKLDYTDTQYF	TGCAGTGCTGCGAAACTAGACTACACAGATACGCAGTATTTT
-	TRBJ2-1	TRBV20-1	few	CSALTGAPQDEQFF	TGCAGTGCCCTGACGGGGGCCCCCCAGGATGAGCAGTTCTTC
TRBD1	TRBJ2-1	TRBV12-3/TRBV12-4	many	CASSRTGVNEQFF	TGTGCCAGCAGTCGGACAGGGGTGAATGAGCAGTTCTTC
TRBD2	TRBJ2-3	TRBV20-1	once	CSARDGTKVDTQYF	TGCAGTGCTAGAGATGGGACTAAGGTTGATACGCAGTATTTT
TRBD2	TRBJ2-7	TRBV6-5	-	CASSYSRREGHEQYF	TGTGCCAGCAGTTACTCGAGGAGGGAGGGCCACGAGCAGTACTTC
-	TRBJ2-7	TRBV6-2/TRBV6-3	-	CASNLRVGIEKQYF	TGTGCCAGCAACCTCCGCGTGGGGATTGAAAAGCAGTACTTC
TRBD1	TRBJ2-1	TRBV11-2	few	CASSRLAGGIHEQFF	TGTGCCAGCAGCCGCCTGGCAGGGGGCATCCATGAGCAGTTCTTC
TRBD1	TRBJ2-7	TRBV10-3	-	CAISESSGQGAVGQYF	TGTGCCATCAGTGAGTCCAGCGGACAGGGGGCGGTAGGGCAGTACTTC
-	TRBJ2-5	TRBV5-1	many	CASSLVIGTTQETQYF	TGCGCCAGCAGCTTGGTGATCGGGACGACCCAAGAGACCCAGTACTTC
TRBD2	TRBJ2-7	TRBV9	few	CASSVGAGAHYEQYF	TGTGCCAGCAGCGTCGGTGCGGGAGCTCACTACGAGCAGTACTTC
-	TRBJ2-7	TRBV5-5	-	CASSLEWNGYEQYF	TGTGCCAGCAGCTTGGAGTGGAACGGCTACGAGCAGTACTTC
-	TRBJ1-5	TRBV12-3/TRBV12-4	-	CASSRTGPSNQPQHF	TGTGCCAGCAGCAGAACAGGGCCTAGCAATCAGCCCCAGCATTTT
-	TRBJ1-6	TRBV5-4	few	CASSVKGGSYNSPLHF	TGTGCCAGCAGCGTGAAAGGGGGTTCCTATAATTCACCCCTCCACTTT
-	TRBJ1-2	TRBV3-1	few	CASSQDRHRVLTF	TGTGCCAGCAGCCAAGATCGGCACAGGGTTCTCACCTTC
-	TRBJ2-2	TRBV30	-	CAWGPWGAGELFF	TGTGCCTGGGGTCCCTGGGGGGCCGGGGAGCTGTTTTTT
-	TRBJ2-2	TRBV19	few	CASSTGIYGELFF	TGTGCCAGTAGTACAGGGATCTACGGGGAGCTGTTTTTT
-	TRBJ2-7	TRBV3-1	few	CASSQQDRFGYEQYF	TGTGCCAGCAGCCAACAGGACAGATTCGGCTACGAGCAGTACTTC
TRBD1	TRBJ1-1	TRBV9	many	CASSETGGGGEAFF	TGTGCCAGCAGCGAAACCGGGGGAGGGGGCGAAGCTTTCTTT
-	TRBJ2-1	TRBV7-2	-	CASSLSVGAISEQFF	TGTGCCAGCAGCTTAAGCGTCGGGGCCATCAGTGAGCAGTTCTTC
-	TRBJ2-1	TRBV15	-	CATSRDPTLEQFF	TGTGCCACCAGCAGAGATCCGACTTTGGAGCAGTTCTTC
TRBD2	TRBJ2-7	TRBV5-4	-	CASSNGLADTYEQYF	TGTGCCAGCAGCAACGGACTAGCGGATACCTACGAGCAGTACTTC
-	TRBJ2-5	TRBV6-5	-	CASAQSGAQYF	TGTGCCAGCGCGCAGAGTGGGGCCCAGTACTTC
-	TRBJ2-1	TRBV20-1	-	CSAVRTGYNEQFF	TGCAGTGCTGTGCGTACAGGGTACAATGAGCAGTTCTTC
TRBD1	TRBJ1-1	TRBV5-1	-	CATGQGMNTEAFF	TGCGCCACCGGACAGGGGATGAACACTGAAGCTTTCTTT
-	TRBJ1-1	TRBV18	-	CASSPPEGSAFF	TGTGCCAGCTCACCACCGGAGGGTTCAGCTTTCTTT
TRBD2	TRBJ2-1	TRBV27	-	CASSLYSGSFVNEQFF	TGTGCCAGCAGTTTATACAGCGGGAGTTTTGTCAATGAGCAGTTCTTC
TRBD1	TRBJ2-2	TRBV5-1	few	CASSPRQGGGTGELFF	TGCGCCAGCAGCCCTAGACAGGGTGGAGGCACCGGGGAGCTGTTTTTT
-	TRBJ2-1	TRBV9	-	CASSVAPGPYNEQFF	TGTGCCAGCAGCGTAGCTCCGGGACCTTACAATGAGCAGTTCTTC
TRBD2	TRBJ2-3	TRBV20-1	-	CSARSSGATNTQYF	TGCAGTGCTAGATCTAGCGGGGCCACGAATACGCAGTATTTT
-	TRBJ2-5	TRBV5-1	few	CASSSTRTQETQYF	TGCGCCAGCAGCTCGACAAGGACCCAAGAGACCCAGTACTTC
TRBD2	TRBJ2-1	TRBV18	-	CASSRGTSGGLYNEQFF	TGTGCCAGCTCACGAGGGACTAGCGGGGGATTATACAATGAGCAGTTCTTC
-	TRBJ2-1	TRBV12-3/TRBV12-4	-	CASSLDSFYEQFF	TGTGCCAGCAGTTTAGATTCCTTTTATGAGCAGTTCTTC
TRBD2	TRBJ2-3	TRBV12-3/TRBV12-4	once	CASSLNLAGVGTDTQYF	TGTGCCAGCAGTTTAAACTTAGCGGGAGTGGGGACAGATACGCAGTATTTT
TRBD2	TRBJ2-7	TRBV7-2	once	CASSLGGLADSYEQYF	TGTGCCAGCAGCTTAGGGGGACTAGCGGACTCCTACGAGCAGTACTTC
-	TRBJ1-5	TRBV4-2	-	CASSPQYSNQPQHF	TGTGCCAGCAGCCCTCAGTATAGCAATCAGCCCCAGCATTTT
-	TRBJ1-1	TRBV12-3/TRBV12-4	-	CASSLSGGAEAFF	TGTGCCAGCAGTTTGAGCGGGGGGGCTGAAGCTTTCTTT
-	TRBJ2-6	TRBV5-1	-	CASSLAGRILSGANVLTF	TGCGCCAGCAGCTTGGCTGGACGTATACTCTCTGGGGCCAACGTCCTGACTTTC
-	TRBJ2-1	TRBV7-2	few	CASSLGIFANEQFF	TGTGCCAGCAGCTTAGGGATCTTCGCAAATGAGCAGTTCTTC
-	TRBJ1-2	TRBV7-9	-	CASSRGRAEVTGYTF	TGTGCCAGCAGCCGAGGAAGAGCGGAGGTAACTGGCTACACCTTC
TRBD2	TRBJ2-7	TRBV12-3/TRBV12-4	few	CASRLAGTYYEQYF	TGTGCCAGCAGGCTAGCGGGTACCTACTACGAGCAGTACTTC